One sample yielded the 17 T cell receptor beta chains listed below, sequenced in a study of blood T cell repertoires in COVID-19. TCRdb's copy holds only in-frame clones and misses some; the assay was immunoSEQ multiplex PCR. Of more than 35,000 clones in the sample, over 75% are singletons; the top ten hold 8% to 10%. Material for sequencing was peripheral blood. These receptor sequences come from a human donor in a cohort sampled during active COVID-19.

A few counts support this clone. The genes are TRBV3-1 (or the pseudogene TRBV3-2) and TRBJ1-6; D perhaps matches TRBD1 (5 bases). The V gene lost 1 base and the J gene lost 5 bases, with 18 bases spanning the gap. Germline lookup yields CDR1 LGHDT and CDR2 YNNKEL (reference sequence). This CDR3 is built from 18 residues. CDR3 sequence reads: CASSQGVLGGINNSPLHF. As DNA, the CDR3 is TGTGCCAGCAGCCAAGGGGTCCTCGGGGGAATCAATAATTCACCCCTCCACTTT.

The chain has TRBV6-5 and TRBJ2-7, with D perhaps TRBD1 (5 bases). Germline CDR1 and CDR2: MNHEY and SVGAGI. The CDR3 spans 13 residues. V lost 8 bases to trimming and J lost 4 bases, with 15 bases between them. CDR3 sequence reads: CASAQGIGYEQYF. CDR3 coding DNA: TGTGCCAGCGCCCAGGGTATTGGGTACGAGCAGTACTTC.

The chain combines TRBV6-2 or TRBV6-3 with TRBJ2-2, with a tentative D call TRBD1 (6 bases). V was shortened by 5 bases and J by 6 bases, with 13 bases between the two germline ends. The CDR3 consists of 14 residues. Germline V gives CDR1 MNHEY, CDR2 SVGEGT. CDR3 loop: CASSGLQGAGELFF. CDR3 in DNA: TGTGCCAGCAGTGGTTTACAGGGAGCCGGGGAGCTGTTTTTT.

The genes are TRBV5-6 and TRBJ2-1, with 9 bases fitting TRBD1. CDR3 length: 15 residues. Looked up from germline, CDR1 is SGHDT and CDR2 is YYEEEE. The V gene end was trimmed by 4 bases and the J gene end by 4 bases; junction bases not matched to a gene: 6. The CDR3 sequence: CASSPGQGVYNEQFF. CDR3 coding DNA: TGTGCCAGCAGCCCGGGACAGGGAGTGTACAATGAGCAGTTCTTC.

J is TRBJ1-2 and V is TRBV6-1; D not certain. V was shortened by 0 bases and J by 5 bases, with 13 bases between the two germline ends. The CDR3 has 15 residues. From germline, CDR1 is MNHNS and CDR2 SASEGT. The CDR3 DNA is TGTGCCAGCAGTGAAGCAGCCACCCCCCTTTATGGCTACACCTTC. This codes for CASSEAATPLYGYTF.

CDR3 protein: CASSHTGQQNTEAFF. In nucleotides, the CDR3 is TGTGCCAGCAGTCACACGGGACAGCAGAACACTGAAGCTTTCTTT. The chain joins TRBV6-5 to TRBJ1-1, with 7 nucleotides matching TRBD1. The CDR3 is 15 residues long. Trimming cost V 5 bases and J 1 base; bases outside gene matches: 7. Germline CDR1 and CDR2: MNHEY and SVGAGI.

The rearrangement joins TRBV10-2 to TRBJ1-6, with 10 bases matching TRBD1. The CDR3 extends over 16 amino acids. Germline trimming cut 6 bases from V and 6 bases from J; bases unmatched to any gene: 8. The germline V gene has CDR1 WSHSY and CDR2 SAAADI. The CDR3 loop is CASRGTGDYGNSPLHF. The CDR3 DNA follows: TGCGCCAGCAGAGGGACAGGGGATTATGGTAATTCACCCCTCCACTTT.

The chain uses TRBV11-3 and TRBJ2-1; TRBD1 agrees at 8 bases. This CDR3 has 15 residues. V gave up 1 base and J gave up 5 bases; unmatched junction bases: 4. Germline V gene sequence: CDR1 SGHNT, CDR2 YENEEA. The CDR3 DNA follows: TGTGCCAGCAGCTTAGTAGGACAGGGCAACAATGAGCAGTTCTTC. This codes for CASSLVGQGNNEQFF.

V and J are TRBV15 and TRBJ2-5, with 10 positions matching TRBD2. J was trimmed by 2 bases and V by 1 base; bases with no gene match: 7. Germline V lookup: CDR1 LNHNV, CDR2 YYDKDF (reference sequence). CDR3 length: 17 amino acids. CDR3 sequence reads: CATSRGSGRAFQETQYF. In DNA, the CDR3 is TGTGCCACCAGCAGAGGGAGCGGGAGGGCGTTTCAAGAGACCCAGTACTTC.

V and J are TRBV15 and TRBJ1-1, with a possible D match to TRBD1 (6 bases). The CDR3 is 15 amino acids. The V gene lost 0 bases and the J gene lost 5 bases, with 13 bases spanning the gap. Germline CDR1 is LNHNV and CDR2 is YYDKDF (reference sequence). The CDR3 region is CATSRDPAGATEAFF. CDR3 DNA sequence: TGTGCCACCAGCAGAGATCCGGCGGGGGCTACTGAAGCTTTCTTT.

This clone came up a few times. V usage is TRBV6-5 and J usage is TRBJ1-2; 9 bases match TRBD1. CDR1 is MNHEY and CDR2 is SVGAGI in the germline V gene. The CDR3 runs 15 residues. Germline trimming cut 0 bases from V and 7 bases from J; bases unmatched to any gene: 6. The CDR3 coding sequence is TGTGCCAGCAGTTACTCGATAACGACAGGGGGTGGCTACACCTTC. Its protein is CASSYSITTGGGYTF.

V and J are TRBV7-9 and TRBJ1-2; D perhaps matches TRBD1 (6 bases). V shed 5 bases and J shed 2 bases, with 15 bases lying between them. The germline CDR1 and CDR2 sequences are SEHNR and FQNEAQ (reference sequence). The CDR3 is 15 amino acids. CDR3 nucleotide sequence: TGTGCCAGCAGCCGAGACGGACAGTACAACTATGGCTACACCTTC. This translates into CASSRDGQYNYGYTF.

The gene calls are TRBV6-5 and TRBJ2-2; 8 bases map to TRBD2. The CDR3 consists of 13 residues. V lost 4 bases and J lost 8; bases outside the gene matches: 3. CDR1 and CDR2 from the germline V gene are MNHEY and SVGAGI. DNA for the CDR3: TGTGCCAGCAGTTTCGGGGGGGTAGGGGAGCTGTTTTTT. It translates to CASSFGGVGELFF.

CDR3 loop: CATSPLSPSSGNTIYF. Written as DNA, the CDR3 is TGTGCCACCAGCCCACTTAGTCCTTCCTCTGGAAACACCATATATTTT. The chain links TRBV15 to TRBJ1-3; no definite D call. Germline CDR1 and CDR2: LNHNV and YYDKDF (reference sequence). V lost 5 bases and J 0 bases, leaving 14 bases between the germline ends. The CDR3 is 16 residues long.

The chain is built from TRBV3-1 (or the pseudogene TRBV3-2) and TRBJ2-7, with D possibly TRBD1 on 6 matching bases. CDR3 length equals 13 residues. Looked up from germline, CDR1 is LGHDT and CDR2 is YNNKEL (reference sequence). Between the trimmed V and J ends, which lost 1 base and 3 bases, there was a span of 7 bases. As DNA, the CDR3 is TGTGCCAGCAGCCAAGTAGGGGGCTACGAGCAGTACTTC. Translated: CASSQVGGYEQYF.

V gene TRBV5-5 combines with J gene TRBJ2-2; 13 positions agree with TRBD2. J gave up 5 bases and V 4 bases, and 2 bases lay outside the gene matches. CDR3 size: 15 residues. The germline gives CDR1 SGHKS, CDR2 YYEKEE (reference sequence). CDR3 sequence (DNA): TGTGCCAGCAGCCTGGGACTAGCGGGAACCGGGGAGCTGTTTTTT. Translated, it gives CASSLGLAGTGELFF.

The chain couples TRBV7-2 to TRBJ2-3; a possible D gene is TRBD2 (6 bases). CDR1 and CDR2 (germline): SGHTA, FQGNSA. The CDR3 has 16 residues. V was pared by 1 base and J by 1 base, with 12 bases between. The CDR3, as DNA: TGTGCCAGCAGCTTAGGATGGGGCGGGGGCACAGATACGCAGTATTTT. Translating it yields CASSLGWGGGTDTQYF.